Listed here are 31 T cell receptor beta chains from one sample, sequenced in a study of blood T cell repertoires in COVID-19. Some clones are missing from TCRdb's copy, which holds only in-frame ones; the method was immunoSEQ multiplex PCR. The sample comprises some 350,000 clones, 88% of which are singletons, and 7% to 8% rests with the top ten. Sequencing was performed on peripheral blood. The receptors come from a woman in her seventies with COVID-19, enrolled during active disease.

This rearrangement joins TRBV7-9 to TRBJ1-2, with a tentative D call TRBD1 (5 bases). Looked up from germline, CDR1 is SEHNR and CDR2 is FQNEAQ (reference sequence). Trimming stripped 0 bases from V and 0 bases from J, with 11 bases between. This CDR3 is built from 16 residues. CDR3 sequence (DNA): TGTGCCAGCAGCTTAGCGAGGGACTCAGCTAACTATGGCTACACCTTC. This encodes CASSLARDSANYGYTF.

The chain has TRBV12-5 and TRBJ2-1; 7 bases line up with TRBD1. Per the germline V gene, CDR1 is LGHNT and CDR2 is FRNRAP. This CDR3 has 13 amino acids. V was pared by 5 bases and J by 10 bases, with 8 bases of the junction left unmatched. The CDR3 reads CASGQTGLWEQFF. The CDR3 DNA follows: TGTGCTAGTGGTCAGACAGGGCTATGGGAGCAGTTCTTC.

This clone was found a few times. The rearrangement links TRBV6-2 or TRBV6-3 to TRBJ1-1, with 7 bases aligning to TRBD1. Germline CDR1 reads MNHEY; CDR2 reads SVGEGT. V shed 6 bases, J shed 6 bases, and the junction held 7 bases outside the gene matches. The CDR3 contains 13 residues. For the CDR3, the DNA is TGTGCCAGCAGCCGGGACAGCGGCGCTGAAGCTTTCTTT. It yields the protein CASSRDSGAEAFF.

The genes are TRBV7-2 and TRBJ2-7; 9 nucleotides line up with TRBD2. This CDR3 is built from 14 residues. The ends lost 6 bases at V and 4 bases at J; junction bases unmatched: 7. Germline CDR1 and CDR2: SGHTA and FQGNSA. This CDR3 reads CASSVSGGNYEQYF. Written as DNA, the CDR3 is TGTGCCAGCAGTGTTAGCGGGGGCAATTACGAGCAGTACTTC.

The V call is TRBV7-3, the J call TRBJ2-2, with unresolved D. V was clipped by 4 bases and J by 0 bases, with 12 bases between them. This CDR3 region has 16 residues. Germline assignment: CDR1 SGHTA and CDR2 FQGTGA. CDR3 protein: CASSSYSSANTGELFF. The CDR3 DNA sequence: TGTGCCAGCAGCTCCTACAGTAGTGCGAACACCGGGGAGCTGTTTTTT.

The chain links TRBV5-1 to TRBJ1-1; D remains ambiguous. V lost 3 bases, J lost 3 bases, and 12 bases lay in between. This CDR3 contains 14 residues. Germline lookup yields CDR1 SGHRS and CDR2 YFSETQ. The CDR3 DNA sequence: TGCGCCAGCAGCTCCGGGGAGTCGTACACTGAAGCTTTCTTT. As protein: CASSSGESYTEAFF.

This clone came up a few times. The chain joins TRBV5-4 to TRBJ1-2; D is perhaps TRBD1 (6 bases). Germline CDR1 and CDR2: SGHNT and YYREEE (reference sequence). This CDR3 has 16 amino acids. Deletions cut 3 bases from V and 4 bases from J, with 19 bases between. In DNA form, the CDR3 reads TGTGCCAGCAGCTCCCCAAGGGGGTTCGACGGCTATGGCTACACCTTC. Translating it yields CASSSPRGFDGYGYTF.

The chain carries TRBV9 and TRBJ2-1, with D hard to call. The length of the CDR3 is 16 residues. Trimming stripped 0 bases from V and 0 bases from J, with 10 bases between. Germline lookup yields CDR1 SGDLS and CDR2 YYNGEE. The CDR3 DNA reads TGTGCCAGCAGCGTAGACCTGCCGAGCTCCTACAATGAGCAGTTCTTC. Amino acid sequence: CASSVDLPSSYNEQFF.

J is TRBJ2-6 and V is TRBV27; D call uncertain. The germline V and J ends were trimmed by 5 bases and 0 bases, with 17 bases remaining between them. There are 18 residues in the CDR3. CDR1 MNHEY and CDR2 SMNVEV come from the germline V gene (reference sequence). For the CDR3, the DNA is TGTGCCAGCAGTAGCCGGGTCCGCGCTGGCTCTGGGGCCAACGTCCTGACTTTC. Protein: CASSSRVRAGSGANVLTF.

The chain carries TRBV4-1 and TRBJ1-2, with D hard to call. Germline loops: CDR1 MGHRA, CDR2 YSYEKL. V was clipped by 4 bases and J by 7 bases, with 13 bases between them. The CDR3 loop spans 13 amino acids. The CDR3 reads CASSPIRLSGYTF. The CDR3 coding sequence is TGCGCCAGCAGCCCTATAAGACTAAGTGGCTACACCTTC.

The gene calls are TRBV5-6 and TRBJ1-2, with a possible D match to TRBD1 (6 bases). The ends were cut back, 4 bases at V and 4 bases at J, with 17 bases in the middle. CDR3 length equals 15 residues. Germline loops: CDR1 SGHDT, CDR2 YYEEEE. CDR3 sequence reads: CASSGGHRDRYGYTF. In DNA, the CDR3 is TGTGCCAGCAGCGGGGGCCACAGGGATCGCTATGGCTACACCTTC.

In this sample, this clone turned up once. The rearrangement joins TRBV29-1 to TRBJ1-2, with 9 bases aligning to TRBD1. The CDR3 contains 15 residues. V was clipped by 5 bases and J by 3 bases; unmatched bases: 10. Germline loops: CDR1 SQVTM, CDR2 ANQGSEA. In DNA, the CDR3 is TGCAGCGTTACCACTTCGGGGACAGGGCACTATGGCTACACCTTC. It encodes CSVTTSGTGHYGYTF.

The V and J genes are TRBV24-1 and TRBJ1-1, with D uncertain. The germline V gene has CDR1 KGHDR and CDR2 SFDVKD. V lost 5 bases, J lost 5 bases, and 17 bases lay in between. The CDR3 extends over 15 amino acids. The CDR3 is CATSASQAGLTEAFF. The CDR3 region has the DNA TGTGCCACCAGTGCTAGCCAAGCGGGTTTGACTGAAGCTTTCTTT.

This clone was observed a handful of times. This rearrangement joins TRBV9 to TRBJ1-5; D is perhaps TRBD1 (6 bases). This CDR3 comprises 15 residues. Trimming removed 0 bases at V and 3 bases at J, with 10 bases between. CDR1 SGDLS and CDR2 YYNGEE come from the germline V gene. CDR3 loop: CASSVGQGINQPQHF. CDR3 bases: TGTGCCAGCAGCGTAGGGCAGGGGATCAATCAGCCCCAGCATTTT.

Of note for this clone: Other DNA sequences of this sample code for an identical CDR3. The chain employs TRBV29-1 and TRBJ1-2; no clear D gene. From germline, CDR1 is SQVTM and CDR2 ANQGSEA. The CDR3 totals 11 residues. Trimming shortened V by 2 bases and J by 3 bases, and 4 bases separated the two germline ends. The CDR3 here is CSVERDYGYTF. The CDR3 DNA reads TGCAGCGTTGAAAGAGACTATGGCTACACCTTC.

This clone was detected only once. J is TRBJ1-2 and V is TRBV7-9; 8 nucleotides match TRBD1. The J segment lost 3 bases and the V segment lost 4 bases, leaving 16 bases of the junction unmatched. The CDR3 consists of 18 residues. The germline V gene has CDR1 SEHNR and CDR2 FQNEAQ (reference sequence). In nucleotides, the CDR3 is TGTGCCAGCAGCTCGATCAATCGGACAGGGAGGAAGGACTATGGCTACACCTTC. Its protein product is CASSSINRTGRKDYGYTF.

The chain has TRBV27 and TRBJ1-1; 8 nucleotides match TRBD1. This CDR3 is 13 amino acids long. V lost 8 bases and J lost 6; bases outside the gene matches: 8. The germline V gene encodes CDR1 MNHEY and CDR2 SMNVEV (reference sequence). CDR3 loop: CASLRTGGPEAFF. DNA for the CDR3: TGTGCCAGCCTCAGAACAGGGGGTCCTGAAGCTTTCTTT.

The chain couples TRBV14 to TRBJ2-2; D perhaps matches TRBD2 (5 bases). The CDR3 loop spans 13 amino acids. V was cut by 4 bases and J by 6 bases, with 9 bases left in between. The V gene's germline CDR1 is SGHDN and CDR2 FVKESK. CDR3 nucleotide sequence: TGTGCCAGCAGCCCCCGCGGGTCCGGGGAGCTGTTTTTT. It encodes CASSPRGSGELFF. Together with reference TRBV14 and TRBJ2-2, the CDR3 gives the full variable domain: EAGVTQFPSHSVIEKGQTVTLRCDPISGHDNLYWYRRVMGKEIKFLLHFVKESKQDESGMPNNRFLAERTGGTYSTLKVQPAELEDSGVYFCASSPRGSGELFFGEGSRLTVL.

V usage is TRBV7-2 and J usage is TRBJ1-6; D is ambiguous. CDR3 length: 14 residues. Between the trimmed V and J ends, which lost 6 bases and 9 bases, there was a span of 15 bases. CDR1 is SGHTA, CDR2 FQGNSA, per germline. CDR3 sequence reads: CASSTIGGSSPLHF. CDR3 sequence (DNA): TGTGCCAGCAGTACAATAGGCGGGAGTTCACCCCTCCACTTT.

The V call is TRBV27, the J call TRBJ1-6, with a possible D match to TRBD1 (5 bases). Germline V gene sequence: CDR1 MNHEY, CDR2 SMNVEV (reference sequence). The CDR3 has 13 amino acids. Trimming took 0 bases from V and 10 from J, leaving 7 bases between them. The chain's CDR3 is CASSLSEGSPLHF. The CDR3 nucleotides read TGTGCCAGCAGTTTATCGGAGGGGTCACCCCTCCACTTT.

For the CDR3, the DNA is TGCGCCAGCAGCTTGGCCCCGGGACAGGGAGATCAGCCCCAGCATTTT. Translation: CASSLAPGQGDQPQHF. The V call is TRBV5-1, the J call TRBJ1-5; 9 positions agree with TRBD1. Trimming at V came to 0 bases and at J to 5 bases, leaving 6 bases not matched to a gene. Germline V CDR1 and CDR2: SGHRS, YFSETQ. CDR3 length: 16 residues. The whole variable domain, filled in from reference TRBV5-1 and TRBJ1-5, reads KAGVTQTPRYLIKTRGQQVTLSCSPISGHRSVSWYQQTPGQGLQFLFEYFSETQRNKGNFPGRFSGRQFSNSRSEMNVSTLELGDSALYLCASSLAPGQGDQPQHFGDGTRLSIL.

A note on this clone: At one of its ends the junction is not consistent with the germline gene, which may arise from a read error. CDR3 in DNA: TGTGCCAGCAGCTCCGGGACAGCCTTAAACTTC. Residues: CASSSGTALNF. The chain joins TRBV7-6 to TRBJ2-5; the match to TRBD1 covers 7 bases. CDR3 length: 11 amino acids. CDR1 and CDR2 from the germline V gene are SGHVS and FNYEAQ.

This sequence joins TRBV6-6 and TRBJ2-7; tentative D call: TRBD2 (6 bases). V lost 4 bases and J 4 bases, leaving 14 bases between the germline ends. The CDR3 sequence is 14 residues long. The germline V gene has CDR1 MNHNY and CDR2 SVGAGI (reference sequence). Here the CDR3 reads CASSLTGGGYEQYF. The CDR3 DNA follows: TGTGCCAGCAGTTTAACCGGGGGAGGATACGAGCAGTACTTC.

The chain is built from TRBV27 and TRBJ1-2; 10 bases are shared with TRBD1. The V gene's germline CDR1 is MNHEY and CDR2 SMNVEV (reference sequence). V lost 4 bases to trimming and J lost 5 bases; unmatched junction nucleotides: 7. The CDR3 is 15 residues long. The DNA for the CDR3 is TGTGCCAGCAGTTCCGGGACAGGGGCTGGTTATGGCTACACCTTC. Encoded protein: CASSSGTGAGYGYTF.

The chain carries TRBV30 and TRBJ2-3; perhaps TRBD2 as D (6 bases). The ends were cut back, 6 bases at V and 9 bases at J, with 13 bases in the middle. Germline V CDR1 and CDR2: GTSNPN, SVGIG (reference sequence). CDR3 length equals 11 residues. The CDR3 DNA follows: TGTGCCTGCTTAGGGGCGGGGACGCAGTATTTT. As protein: CACLGAGTQYF.

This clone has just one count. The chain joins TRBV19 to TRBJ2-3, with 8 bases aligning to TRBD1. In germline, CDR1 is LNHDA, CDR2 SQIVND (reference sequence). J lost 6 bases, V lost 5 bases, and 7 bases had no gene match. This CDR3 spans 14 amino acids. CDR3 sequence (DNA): TGTGCCAGTAGTTCCACAGGGGGAGGTGATACGCAGTATTTT. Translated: CASSSTGGGDTQYF.

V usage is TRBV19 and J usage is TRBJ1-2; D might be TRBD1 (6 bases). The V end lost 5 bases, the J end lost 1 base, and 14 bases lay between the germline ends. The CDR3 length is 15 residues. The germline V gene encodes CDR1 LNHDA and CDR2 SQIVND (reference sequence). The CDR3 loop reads CASSGGSLGNYGYTF. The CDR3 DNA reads TGTGCCAGTAGTGGGGGCAGCCTGGGTAACTATGGCTACACCTTC.

CDR3 protein: CASRGTSGGEQFF. The CDR3 nucleotides are TGTGCCAGCAGGGGGACTAGCGGGGGTGAGCAGTTCTTC. The rearrangement links TRBV6-6 to TRBJ2-1; 14 bases fit TRBD2. The CDR3 is 13 residues long. Germline CDR1 reads MNHNY; CDR2 reads SVGAGI (reference sequence). Trimming removed 6 bases from V and 9 bases from J; junction bases left unmatched: 1.

The CDR3 here is CASRLPSRDSNSGNTIYF. In DNA, the CDR3 is TGTGCAAGTCGCTTACCGTCCCGGGACAGTAACTCTGGAAACACCATATATTTT. This chain uses TRBV12-2 with TRBJ1-3; the D call in the table, TRBD1, was not verified against the DNA. TRBV12-2 has pseudogene status. The CDR3 is made up of 18 amino acids.

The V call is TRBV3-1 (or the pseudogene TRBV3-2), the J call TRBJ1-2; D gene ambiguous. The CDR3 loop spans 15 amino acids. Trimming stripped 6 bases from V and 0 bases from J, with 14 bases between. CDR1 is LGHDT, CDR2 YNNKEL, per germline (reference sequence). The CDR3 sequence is CASRPRGPANYGYTF. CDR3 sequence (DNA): TGTGCCAGCAGACCTCGAGGGCCAGCTAACTATGGCTACACCTTC.

CDR3 sequence (DNA): TGTGCCAGCAGCAAGGGGACAGGGCATTCACCCCTCCACTTT. Translated, it gives CASSKGTGHSPLHF. This chain uses TRBV21-1 with TRBJ1-6; the table's D gene call, TRBD1, was not cross checked with the DNA. TRBV21-1 is shown as a pseudogene. The CDR3 is 14 amino acids.